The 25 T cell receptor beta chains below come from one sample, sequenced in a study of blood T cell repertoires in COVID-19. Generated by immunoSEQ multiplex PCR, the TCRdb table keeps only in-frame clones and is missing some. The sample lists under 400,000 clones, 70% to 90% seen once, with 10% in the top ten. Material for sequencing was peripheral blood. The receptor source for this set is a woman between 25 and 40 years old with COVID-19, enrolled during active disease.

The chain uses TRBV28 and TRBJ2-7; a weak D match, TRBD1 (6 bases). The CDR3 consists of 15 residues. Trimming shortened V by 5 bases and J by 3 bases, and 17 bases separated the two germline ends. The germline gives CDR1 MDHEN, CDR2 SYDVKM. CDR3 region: CASSTIHSRGYEQYF. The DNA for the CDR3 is TGTGCCAGCAGTACCATCCACTCCAGGGGCTACGAGCAGTACTTC.

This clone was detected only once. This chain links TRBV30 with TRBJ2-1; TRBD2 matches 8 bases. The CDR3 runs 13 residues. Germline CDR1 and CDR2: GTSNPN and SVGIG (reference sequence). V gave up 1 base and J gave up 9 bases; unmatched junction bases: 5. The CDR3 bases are TGTGCCTGGAGTGGGACTAGCCGGAGTGAGCAGTTCTTC. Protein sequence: CAWSGTSRSEQFF.

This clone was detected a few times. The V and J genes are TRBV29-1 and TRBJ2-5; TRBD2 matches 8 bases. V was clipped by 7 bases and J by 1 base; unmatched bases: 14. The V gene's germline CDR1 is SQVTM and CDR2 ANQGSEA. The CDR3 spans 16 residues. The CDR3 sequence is CSAYPTGLAFQETQYF. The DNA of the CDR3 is TGCAGCGCCTATCCTACTGGACTAGCCTTCCAAGAGACCCAGTACTTC.

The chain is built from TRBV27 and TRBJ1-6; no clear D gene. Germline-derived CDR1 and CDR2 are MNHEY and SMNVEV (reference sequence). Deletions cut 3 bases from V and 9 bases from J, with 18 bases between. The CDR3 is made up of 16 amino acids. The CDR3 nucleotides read TGTGCCAGCAGTTTTAAAGCGACCCTAAGCGGTTCACCCCTCCACTTT. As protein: CASSFKATLSGSPLHF.

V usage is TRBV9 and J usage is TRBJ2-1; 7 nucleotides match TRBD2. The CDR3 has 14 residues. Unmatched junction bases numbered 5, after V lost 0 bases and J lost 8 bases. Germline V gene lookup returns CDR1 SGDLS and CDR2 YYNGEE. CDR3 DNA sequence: TGTGCCAGCAGCGTAGGGGTAGCGGGCGATGAGCAGTTCTTC. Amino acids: CASSVGVAGDEQFF.

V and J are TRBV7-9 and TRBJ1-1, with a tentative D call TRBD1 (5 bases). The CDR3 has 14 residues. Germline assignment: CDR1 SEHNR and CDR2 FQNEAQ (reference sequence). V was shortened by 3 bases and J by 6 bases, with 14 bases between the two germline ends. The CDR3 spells CASSFGPLGAEAFF. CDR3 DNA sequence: TGTGCCAGCAGCTTTGGACCCCTAGGGGCTGAAGCTTTCTTT.

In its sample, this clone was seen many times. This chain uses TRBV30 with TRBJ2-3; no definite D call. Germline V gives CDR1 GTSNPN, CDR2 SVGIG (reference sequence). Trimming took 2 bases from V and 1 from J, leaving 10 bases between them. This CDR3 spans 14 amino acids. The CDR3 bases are TGTGCCTGGAGTCGTCCGGCGGGCACAGATACGCAGTATTTT. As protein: CAWSRPAGTDTQYF.

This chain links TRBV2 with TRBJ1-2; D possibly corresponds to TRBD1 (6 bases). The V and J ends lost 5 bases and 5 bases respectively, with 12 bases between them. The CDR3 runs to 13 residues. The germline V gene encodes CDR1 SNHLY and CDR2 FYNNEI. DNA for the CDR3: TGTGCCAGCAGTCGGGGGGCGCGGTATGGCTACACCTTC. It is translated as CASSRGARYGYTF.

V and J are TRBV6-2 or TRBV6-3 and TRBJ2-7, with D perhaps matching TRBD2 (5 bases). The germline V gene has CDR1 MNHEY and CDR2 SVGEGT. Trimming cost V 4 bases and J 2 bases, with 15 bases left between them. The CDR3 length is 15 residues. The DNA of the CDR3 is TGTGCCAGCAGTTGGGGAGCGGACGGCCCCTACGAGCAGTACTTC. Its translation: CASSWGADGPYEQYF.

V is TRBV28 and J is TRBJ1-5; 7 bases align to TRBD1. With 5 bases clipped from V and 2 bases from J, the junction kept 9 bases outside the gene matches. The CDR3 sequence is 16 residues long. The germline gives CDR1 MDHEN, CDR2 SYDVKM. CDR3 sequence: CASSTQTGVGNQPQHF. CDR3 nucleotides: TGTGCCAGCAGTACGCAAACAGGGGTCGGCAATCAGCCCCAGCATTTT.

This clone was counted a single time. Written as DNA, the CDR3 is TGCGCCAGCAGCTTGGGGTCCCCGAGAACTAGCACAGATACGCAGTATTTT. Encoded protein: CASSLGSPRTSTDTQYF. V is TRBV5-1 and J is TRBJ2-3; D gene uncertain. CDR3 length: 17 amino acids. With 0 bases removed from V and 0 bases from J, the gap between germline ends came to 14 bases. Per the germline V gene, CDR1 is SGHRS and CDR2 is YFSETQ.

The CDR3 coding sequence is TGTGCCATCATGAGACGGGGAATAAACACCGGGGAGCTGTTTTTT. It is translated as CAIMRRGINTGELFF. The chain couples TRBV10-3 to TRBJ2-2; a possible D gene is TRBD2 (5 bases). The CDR3 runs 15 residues. Trimming removed 7 bases from V and 2 bases from J, with 14 bases in between. CDR1 is ENHRY and CDR2 is SYGVKD in the germline V gene.

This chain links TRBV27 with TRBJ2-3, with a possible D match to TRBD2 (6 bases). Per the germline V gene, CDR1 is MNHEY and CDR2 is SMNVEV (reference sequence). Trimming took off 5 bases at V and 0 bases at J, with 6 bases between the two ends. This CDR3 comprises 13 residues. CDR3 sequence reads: CASSGTSTDTQYF. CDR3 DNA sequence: TGTGCCAGCAGTGGGACTAGCACAGATACGCAGTATTTT.

DNA of the CDR3: TGTGCCAGCAGCCCCTGGACAGGGCCCTACGAGCAGTACTTC. It codes for CASSPWTGPYEQYF. The chain couples TRBV6-6 to TRBJ2-7; TRBD1 agrees at 8 bases. After removal of 6 bases from V and 2 bases from J, the junction contained 6 bases not matched to a gene. The length of the CDR3 is 14 residues. Per the germline V gene, CDR1 is MNHNY and CDR2 is SVGAGI (reference sequence).

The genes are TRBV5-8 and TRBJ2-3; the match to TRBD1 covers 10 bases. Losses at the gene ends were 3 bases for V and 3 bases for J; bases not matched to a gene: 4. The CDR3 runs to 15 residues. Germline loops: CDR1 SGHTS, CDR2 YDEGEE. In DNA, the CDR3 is TGTGCCAGCAGCTGGAGACAGGGGGCGACAGATACGCAGTATTTT. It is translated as CASSWRQGATDTQYF.

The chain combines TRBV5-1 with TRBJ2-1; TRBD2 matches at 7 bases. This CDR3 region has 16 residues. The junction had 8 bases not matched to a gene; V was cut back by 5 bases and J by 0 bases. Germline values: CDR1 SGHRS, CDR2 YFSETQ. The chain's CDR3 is CASSLLAGSSYNEQFF. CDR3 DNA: TGCGCCAGCAGTTTATTAGCGGGTAGCTCCTACAATGAGCAGTTCTTC.

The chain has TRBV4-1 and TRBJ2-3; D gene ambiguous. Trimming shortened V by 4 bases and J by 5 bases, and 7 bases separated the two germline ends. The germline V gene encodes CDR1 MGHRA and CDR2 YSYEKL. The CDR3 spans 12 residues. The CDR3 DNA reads TGCGCCAGCAGCCCCTCAGGAGATACGCAGTATTTT. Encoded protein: CASSPSGDTQYF.

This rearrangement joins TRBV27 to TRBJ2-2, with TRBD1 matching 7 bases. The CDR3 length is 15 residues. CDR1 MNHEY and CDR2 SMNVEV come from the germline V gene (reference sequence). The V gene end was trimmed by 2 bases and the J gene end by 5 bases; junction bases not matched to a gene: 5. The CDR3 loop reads CASSLGTTGTGELFF. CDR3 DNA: TGTGCCAGCAGTTTAGGGACGACAGGGACCGGGGAGCTGTTTTTT.

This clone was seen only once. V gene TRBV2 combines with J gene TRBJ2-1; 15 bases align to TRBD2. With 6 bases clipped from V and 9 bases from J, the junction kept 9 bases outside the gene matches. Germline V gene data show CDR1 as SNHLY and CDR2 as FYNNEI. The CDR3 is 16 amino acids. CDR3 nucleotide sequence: TGTGCCAGCAGGCGGACTAGCGGGAGGGCCGGGAGTGAGCAGTTCTTC. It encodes CASRRTSGRAGSEQFF. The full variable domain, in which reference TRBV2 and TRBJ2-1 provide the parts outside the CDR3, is EPEVTQTPSHQVTQMGQEVILRCVPISNHLYFYWYRQILGQKVEFLVSFYNNEISEKSEIFDDQFSVERPDGSNFTLKIRSTKLEDSAMYFCASRRTSGRAGSEQFFGPGTRLTVL.

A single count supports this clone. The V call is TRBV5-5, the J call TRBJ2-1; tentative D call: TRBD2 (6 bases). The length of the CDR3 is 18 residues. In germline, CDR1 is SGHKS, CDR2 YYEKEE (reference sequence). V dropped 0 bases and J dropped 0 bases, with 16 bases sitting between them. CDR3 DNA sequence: TGTGCCAGCAGCTTGGATGTCTTCGGGGGTAGCTCCTACAATGAGCAGTTCTTC. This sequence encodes CASSLDVFGGSSYNEQFF.

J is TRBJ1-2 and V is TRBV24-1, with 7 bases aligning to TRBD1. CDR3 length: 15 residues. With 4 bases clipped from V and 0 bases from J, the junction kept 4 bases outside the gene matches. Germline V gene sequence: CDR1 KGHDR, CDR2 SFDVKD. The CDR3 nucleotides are TGTGCCACCAGTGACGGGACAGCCGCTAACTATGGCTACACCTTC. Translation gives CATSDGTAANYGYTF.

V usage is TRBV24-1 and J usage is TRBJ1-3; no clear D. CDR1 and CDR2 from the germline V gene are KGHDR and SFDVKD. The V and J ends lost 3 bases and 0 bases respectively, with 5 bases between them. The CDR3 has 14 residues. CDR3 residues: CATSDPDSGNTIYF. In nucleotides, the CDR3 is TGTGCCACCAGTGATCCAGACTCTGGAAACACCATATATTTT.

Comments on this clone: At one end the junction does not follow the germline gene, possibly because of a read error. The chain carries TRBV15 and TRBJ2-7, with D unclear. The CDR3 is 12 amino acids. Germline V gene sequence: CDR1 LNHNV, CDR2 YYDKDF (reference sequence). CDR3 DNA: TGTGCCACCAGCAGAGATTATTTTGACCAGGTCTTC. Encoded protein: CATSRDYFDQVF.

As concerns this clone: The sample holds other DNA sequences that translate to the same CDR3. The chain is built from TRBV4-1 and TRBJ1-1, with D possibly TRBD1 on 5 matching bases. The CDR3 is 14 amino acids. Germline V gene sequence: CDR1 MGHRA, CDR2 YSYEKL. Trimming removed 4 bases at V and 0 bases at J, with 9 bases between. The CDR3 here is CASSRGTVNTEAFF. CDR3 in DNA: TGCGCCAGCAGCCGAGGGACTGTGAACACTGAAGCTTTCTTT.

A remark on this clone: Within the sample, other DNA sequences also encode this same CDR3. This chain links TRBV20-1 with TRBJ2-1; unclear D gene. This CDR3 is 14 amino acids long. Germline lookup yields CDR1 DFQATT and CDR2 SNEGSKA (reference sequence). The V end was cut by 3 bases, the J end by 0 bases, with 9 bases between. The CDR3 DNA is TGCAGTGCTAGTCTGGCCAGCTCCTACAATGAGCAGTTCTTC. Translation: CSASLASSYNEQFF.